Shown below are 16 T cell receptor beta chains from a single sample sequenced in a study of blood T cell repertoires in COVID-19. The table came from immunoSEQ multiplex PCR; TCRdb's copy has only in-frame clones and leaves some out. The sample has 180,000 or so clones; approximately 84% are singletons. The sample was peripheral blood. Receptors originate from a man in his forties who had recovered from COVID-19.

V is TRBV27 and J is TRBJ2-3; D remains unclear. The CDR3 covers 15 residues. Germline lookup yields CDR1 MNHEY and CDR2 SMNVEV (reference sequence). V lost 6 bases and J 6 bases, leaving 19 bases between the germline ends. The DNA for the CDR3 is TGTGCCAGCAGCCCGAACGTTGGCACCTGGGATACGCAGTATTTT. Its translation is CASSPNVGTWDTQYF.

The rearrangement uses TRBV5-5 and TRBJ1-3; a possible D gene is TRBD1 (5 bases). This CDR3 has 17 residues. Trimming stripped 0 bases from V and 0 bases from J, with 13 bases between. Germline values: CDR1 SGHKS, CDR2 YYEKEE (reference sequence). The CDR3 protein is CASSLAAAQGSGNTIYF. The DNA for the CDR3 is TGTGCCAGCAGCTTGGCGGCAGCCCAGGGCTCTGGAAACACCATATATTTT.

J is TRBJ2-1 and V is TRBV11-3; 7 nucleotides align to TRBD1. The CDR3 covers 15 residues. CDR1 and CDR2 (germline): SGHNT, YENEEA. The J segment lost 2 bases and the V segment lost 5 bases, leaving 6 bases of the junction unmatched. CDR3: CASSTTGVAYNEQFF. CDR3 nucleotide sequence: TGTGCCAGCAGCACTACAGGGGTCGCCTACAATGAGCAGTTCTTC.

The chain joins TRBV28 to TRBJ2-7, with TRBD1 identical over 9 bases. This CDR3 is 15 amino acids long. V shed 5 bases, J shed 5 bases, and the junction held 10 bases outside the gene matches. Germline assignment: CDR1 MDHEN and CDR2 SYDVKM. This chain's CDR3 is CASSHRGTGYHEQYF. In nucleotides, the CDR3 is TGTGCCAGCAGTCATAGGGGGACAGGGTACCACGAGCAGTACTTC.

The chain couples TRBV7-9 to TRBJ1-1, with D hard to call. Per germline, CDR1 SEHNR and CDR2 FQNEAQ (reference sequence). CDR3 length: 14 residues. V gave up 1 base and J gave up 0 bases, with 6 bases separating them. The CDR3 DNA sequence: TGTGCCAGCAGCTTAGGGCAGGTGAACACTGAAGCTTTCTTT. Protein product: CASSLGQVNTEAFF.

This chain's CDR3 is CASTDSNYGYTF. The DNA of the CDR3 is TGCGCCAGCACGGACAGTAACTATGGCTACACCTTC. The chain links TRBV10-2 to TRBJ1-2, with D possibly being TRBD1 (6 bases). The CDR3 has 12 residues. Trimming shortened V by 7 bases and J by 1 base, and 7 bases separated the two germline ends. Per the germline V gene, CDR1 is WSHSY and CDR2 is SAAADI.

The J gene is TRBJ1-6, the V gene TRBV10-3; TRBD1 matches 7 bases. This CDR3 has 15 residues. The germline V gene encodes CDR1 ENHRY and CDR2 SYGVKD. J gave up 7 bases and V 7 bases, and 10 bases lay outside the gene matches. CDR3 region: CAITETDRPNSPLHF. DNA for the CDR3: TGTGCCATCACCGAAACGGACAGGCCAAATTCACCCCTCCACTTT.

This clone occurred once. The chain uses TRBV7-9 and TRBJ2-7; the D is unclear. This CDR3 contains 14 residues. Germline lookup yields CDR1 SEHNR and CDR2 FQNEAQ (reference sequence). Trimming cost V 5 bases and J 5 bases, with 16 bases left between them. In DNA, the CDR3 is TGTGCCAGCAGCCTACCGGGTCCCCGGGACGAGCAGTACTTC. It translates to CASSLPGPRDEQYF.

CDR3 residues: CASRKPGIAYEQYF. For the CDR3, the DNA is TGTGCCAGCAGAAAACCGGGAATAGCCTACGAGCAGTACTTC. This chain links TRBV6-6 with TRBJ2-7; a possible D gene is TRBD2 (5 bases). The germline CDR1 and CDR2 sequences are MNHNY and SVGAGI (reference sequence). V lost 6 bases to trimming and J lost 2 bases, with 14 bases between them. The length of the CDR3 is 14 residues.

The chain recombines TRBV5-4 with TRBJ2-3; 8 bases align to TRBD2. The length of the CDR3 is 17 residues. CDR1 and CDR2 (germline): SGHNT, YYREEE (reference sequence). The junction had 14 bases not matched to a gene; V was cut back by 4 bases and J by 4 bases. The CDR3 sequence: CASSQGYGGVESDTQYF. The CDR3 coding sequence is TGTGCCAGCAGCCAGGGGTACGGGGGGGTTGAGTCAGATACGCAGTATTTT.

The V and J genes are TRBV30 and TRBJ1-5, with D perhaps matching TRBD1 (5 bases). V was clipped by 2 bases and J by 6 bases, with 14 bases between them. Germline CDR1 GTSNPN, CDR2 SVGIG (reference sequence). The CDR3 contains 14 residues. CDR3 amino acids: CAWSQGLGAQPQHF. CDR3 bases: TGTGCCTGGAGTCAGGGACTTGGGGCTCAGCCCCAGCATTTT.

The V and J genes are TRBV6-5 and TRBJ1-3, with no clear D. CDR1 is MNHEY, CDR2 SVGAGI, per germline. V lost 10 bases to trimming and J lost 1 base, with 11 bases between them. This CDR3 region has 13 residues. CDR3 amino acids: CATSGRSGNTIYF. The DNA of the CDR3 is TGTGCCACCTCCGGCAGGTCTGGAAACACCATATATTTT.

V is TRBV18 and J is TRBJ1-2, with 7 bases aligning to TRBD1. This CDR3 has 13 residues. The V segment lost 4 bases and the J segment 8 bases; nucleotides outside the gene matches: 7. Germline V gene data show CDR1 as KGHSH and CDR2 as LQKENI. The CDR3, as DNA: TGTGCCAGCTCACTTTACAGGGGTACGGGCTACACCTTC. This codes for CASSLYRGTGYTF.

The rearrangement links TRBV7-9 to TRBJ1-1, with D uncertain. The CDR3 runs 14 residues. Trimming shortened V by 7 bases and J by 7 bases, and 19 bases separated the two germline ends. From germline, CDR1 is SEHNR and CDR2 FQNEAQ (reference sequence). CDR3 sequence: CASISGGRAIEAFF. The DNA for the CDR3 is TGTGCCAGCATCAGTGGAGGGAGGGCAATTGAAGCTTTCTTT.

This chain uses TRBV5-4 with TRBJ2-7; 11 bases line up with TRBD2. V trimming: 4 bases; J trimming: 0 bases; junction bases outside the gene matches: 3. This CDR3 contains 15 residues. Looked up from germline, CDR1 is SGHNT and CDR2 is YYREEE (reference sequence). CDR3 nucleotides: TGTGCCAGCAGCCTTACTAGCGGGAGCTCCTACGAGCAGTACTTC. Protein product: CASSLTSGSSYEQYF.

This clone has more than one count but fewer than ten. This chain connects TRBV2 to TRBJ1-5; 9 positions match TRBD1. This CDR3 region has 14 residues. The V and J ends lost 8 bases and 7 bases, in that order; junction bases with no gene match: 9. Looked up from germline, CDR1 is SNHLY and CDR2 is FYNNEI. The CDR3 loop reads CASGTDRGGQPQHF. The CDR3 DNA reads TGTGCCAGCGGAACTGACAGGGGGGGGCAGCCCCAGCATTTT.